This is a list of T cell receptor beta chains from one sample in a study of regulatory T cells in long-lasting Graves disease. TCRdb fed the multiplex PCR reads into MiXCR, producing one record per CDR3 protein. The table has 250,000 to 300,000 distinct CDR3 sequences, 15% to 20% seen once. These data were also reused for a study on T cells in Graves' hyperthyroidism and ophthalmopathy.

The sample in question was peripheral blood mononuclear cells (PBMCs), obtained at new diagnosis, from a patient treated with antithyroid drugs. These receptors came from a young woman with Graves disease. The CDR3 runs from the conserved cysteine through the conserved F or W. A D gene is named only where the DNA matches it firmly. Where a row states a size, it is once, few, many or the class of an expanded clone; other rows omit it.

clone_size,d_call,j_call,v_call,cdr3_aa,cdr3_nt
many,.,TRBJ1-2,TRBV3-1,CASSQGQGFGGYTF,TGTGCCAGCAGCCAAGGGCAGGGGTTTGGTGGCTACACCTTC
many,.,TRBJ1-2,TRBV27,CAIPGQRGASHYGYTF,TGTGCCATCCCTGGACAGAGGGGAGCTTCGCACTATGGCTACACCTTC
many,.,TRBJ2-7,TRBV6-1,CASSIDSLLSYEQYF,TGTGCCAGCAGTATAGACAGCCTCCTCTCCTACGAGCAGTACTTC
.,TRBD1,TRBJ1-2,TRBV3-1,CASSQSTGVDGYTF,TGTGCCAGCAGCCAATCGACAGGGGTGGATGGCTACACCTTC
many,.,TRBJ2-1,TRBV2,CASSYGSGSYNEQFF,TGTGCCAGCAGTTACGGGTCCGGCTCCTACAATGAGCAGTTCTTC
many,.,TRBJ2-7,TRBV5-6,CASSFVGGGQTYEQYF,TGTGCCAGCAGCTTTGTAGGGGGAGGCCAAACCTACGAGCAGTACTTC
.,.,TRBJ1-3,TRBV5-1,CASGAGGALSGNTIYF,TGCGCCAGCGGGGCTGGAGGGGCTCTCTCTGGAAACACCATATATTTT
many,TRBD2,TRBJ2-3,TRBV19,CASGAQTLSSLAARDTQYF,TGTGCCAGTGGGGCACAGACGCTCTCTTCACTAGCGGCCCGGGATACGCAGTATTTT
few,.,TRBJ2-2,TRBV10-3,CAISEPGGGSDTGELFF,TGTGCCATCAGTGAGCCTGGGGGTGGGTCTGACACCGGGGAGCTGTTTTTT
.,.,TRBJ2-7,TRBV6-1,CASAQTYEQYF,TGTGCCAGCGCTCAAACCTACGAGCAGTACTTC
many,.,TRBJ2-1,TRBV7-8,CASSYPYNEQFF,TGTGCCAGCAGCTATCCATACAATGAGCAGTTCTTC
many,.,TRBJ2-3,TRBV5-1,CASTPLGGPSRADTQYF,TGCGCCAGCACCCCACTGGGGGGCCCCTCGCGTGCAGATACGCAGTATTTT
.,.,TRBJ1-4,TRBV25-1,CASTEQQGGEKLFF,TGTGCCAGCACCGAGCAGCAGGGAGGGGAAAAACTGTTTTTT
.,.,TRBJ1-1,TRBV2,CASSEVVNTEAFF,TGTGCCAGCAGTGAGGTGGTGAACACTGAAGCTTTCTTT
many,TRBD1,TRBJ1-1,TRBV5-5,CASSLGTGRGTEAFF,TGCGCCAGCAGCTTGGGGACAGGGAGGGGCACTGAAGCTTTCTTT
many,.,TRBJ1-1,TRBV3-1,CASSNRPAVDTEAFF,TGTGCCAGCAGCAACCGACCGGCGGTTGACACTGAAGCTTTCTTT
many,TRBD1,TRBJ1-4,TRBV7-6,CASSSGQSTNEKLFF,TGTGCCAGCAGCTCGGGACAGTCAACTAATGAAAAACTGTTTTTT
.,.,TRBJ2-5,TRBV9,CASSVGGARETQYF,TGTGCCAGCAGCGTAGGAGGGGCGAGAGAGACCCAGTACTTC
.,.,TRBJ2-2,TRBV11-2,CASSLDYRGGALVPANTGELFF,TGTGCCAGCAGCTTAGATTATCGAGGGGGAGCCCTAGTTCCCGCGAACACCGGGGAGCTGTTTTTT
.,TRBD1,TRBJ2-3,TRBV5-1,CASSLDRGKGELRGILGTDTQYF,TGCGCCAGCAGCCTCGACAGGGGGAAGGGGGAACTTAGGGGCATTCTTGGCACAGATACGCAGTATTTT
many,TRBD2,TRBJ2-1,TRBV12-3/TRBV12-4,CASSPTSGGESEQFF,TGTGCCAGCAGCCCGACTAGCGGGGGGGAAAGTGAGCAGTTCTTC
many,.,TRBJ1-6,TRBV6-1,CASSEVSPLHF,TGTGCCAGCAGTGAAGTTTCACCCCTCCACTTT
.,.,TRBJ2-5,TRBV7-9,CASSPDRTQETQYF,TGTGCCAGCTCACCCGACAGGACCCAAGAGACCCAGTACTTC
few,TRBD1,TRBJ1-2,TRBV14,CASGQGPYGYTF,TGTGCCAGCGGACAGGGCCCCTATGGCTACACCTTC
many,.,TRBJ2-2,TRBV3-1,CASSQGDGGRGELFF,TGTGCCAGCAGCCAGGGCGACGGGGGCCGGGGGGAGCTGTTTTTT
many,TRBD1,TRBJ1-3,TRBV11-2,CASSGWDRGNTIYF,TGTGCCAGCAGCGGATGGGACAGGGGGAACACCATATATTTT
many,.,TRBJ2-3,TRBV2,CASSAGLDTQYF,TGTGCCAGCAGTGCAGGGCTAGATACGCAGTATTTT
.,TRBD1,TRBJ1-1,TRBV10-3,CAISDPSDRGRMNTEAFF,TGTGCCATCAGTGATCCCAGCGACAGGGGGCGCATGAACACTGAAGCTTTCTTT
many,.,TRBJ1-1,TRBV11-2,CASSTIFRGNTEAFF,TGTGCCAGCAGCACGATCTTCAGGGGGAACACTGAAGCTTTCTTT